This T cell receptor (beta chain) was captured by sequencing in a study of shared clonotypes between healthy human individuals. TCRdb's table, derived via immunoSEQ multiplex PCR, lists solely in-frame clones and lacks some. The repertoire includes over 950,000 clones, 60% to 85% of them detected once, and 0.89% sits in the top ten. The CD4+ fraction was divided into a CD45RA+ naive subset and a CD45RA-negative memory subset. Trimming took 8 bases from V and 4 from J, leaving 9 bases between them. There are 11 residues in the CDR3. CDR1 and CDR2 from the germline V gene are ENHRY and SYGVKD. The chain uses TRBV10-3 and TRBJ2-7; D perhaps matches TRBD2 (6 bases). The sample consisted of memory CD4+ T cells from PBMCs. The sample's subset: CD45RA-negative fraction. The receptor was derived from a man aged 18 to 30 in good health. Some clones in this sample may be carry-over from other donors' samples. CDR3: CAIGAGYEQYF. The CDR3 DNA sequence: TGTGCCATCGGGGCGGGGTACGAGCAGTACTTC.